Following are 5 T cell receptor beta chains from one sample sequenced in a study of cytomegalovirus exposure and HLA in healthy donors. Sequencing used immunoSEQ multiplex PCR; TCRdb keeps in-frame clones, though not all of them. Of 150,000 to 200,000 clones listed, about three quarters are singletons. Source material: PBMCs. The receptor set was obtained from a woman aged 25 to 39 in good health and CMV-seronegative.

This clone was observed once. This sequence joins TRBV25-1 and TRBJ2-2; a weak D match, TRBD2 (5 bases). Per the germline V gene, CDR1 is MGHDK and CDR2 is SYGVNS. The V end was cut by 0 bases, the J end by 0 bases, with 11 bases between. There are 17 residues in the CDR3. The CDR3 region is CASSEYYEGANTGELFF. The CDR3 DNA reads TGTGCCAGCAGTGAATATTACGAGGGAGCGAACACCGGGGAGCTGTTTTTT. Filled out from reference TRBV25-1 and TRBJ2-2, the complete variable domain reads EADIYQTPRYLVIGTGKKITLECSQTMGHDKMYWYQQDPGMELHLIHYSYGVNSTEKGDLSSESTVSRIRTEHFPLTLESARPSHTSQYLCASSEYYEGANTGELFFGEGSRLTVL.

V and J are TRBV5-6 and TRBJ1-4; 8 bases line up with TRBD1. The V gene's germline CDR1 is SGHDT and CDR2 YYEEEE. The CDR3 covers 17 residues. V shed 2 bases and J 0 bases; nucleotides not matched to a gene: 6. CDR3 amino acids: CASSFDRGSATNEKLFF. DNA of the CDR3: TGTGCCAGCAGCTTTGACAGGGGAAGTGCAACTAATGAAAAACTGTTTTTT.

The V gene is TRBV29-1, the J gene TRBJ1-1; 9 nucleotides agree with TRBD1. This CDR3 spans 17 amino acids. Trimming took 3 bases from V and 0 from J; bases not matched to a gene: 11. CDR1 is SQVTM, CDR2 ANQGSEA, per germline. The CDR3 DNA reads TGCAGCGTTGAGGGAGGGACAGGGAGATCTTTGAACACTGAAGCTTTCTTT. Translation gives CSVEGGTGRSLNTEAFF.

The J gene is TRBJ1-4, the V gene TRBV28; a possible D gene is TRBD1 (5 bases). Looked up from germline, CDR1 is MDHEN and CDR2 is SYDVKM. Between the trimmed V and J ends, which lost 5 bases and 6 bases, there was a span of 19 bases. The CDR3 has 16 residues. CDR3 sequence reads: CASSPHTAGMDEKLFF. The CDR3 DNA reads TGTGCCAGCAGTCCCCATACTGCAGGGATGGATGAAAAACTGTTTTTT.

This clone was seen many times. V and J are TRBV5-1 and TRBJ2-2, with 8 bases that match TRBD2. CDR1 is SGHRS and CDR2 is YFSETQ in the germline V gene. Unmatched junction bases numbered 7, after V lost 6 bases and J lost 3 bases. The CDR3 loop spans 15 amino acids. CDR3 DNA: TGCGCCAGCAAAGGTGCAGCGGGGGACACCGGGGAGCTGTTTTTT. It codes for CASKGAAGDTGELFF.